This T cell receptor beta chain was found in a study of shared clonotypes between healthy human individuals. Libraries were prepared by immunoSEQ multiplex PCR; TCRdb keeps only in-frame clonotypes and omits some of them. The sample includes more than 2,000,000 clones, more than 80% of them seen just once. Note on this clone: The antigen remains undetermined.

Germline-derived CDR1 and CDR2 are KGHSH and LQKENI. The CDR3 loop spans 13 amino acids. V lost 2 bases and J 4 bases, leaving 7 bases between the germline ends. Study outcomes and limitations: Generally, naive subsets came out with larger estimated richness than memory subsets. Of the naive CD4 clonotypes, about 5.4% were shared across a handful of donors.

CD45RA-negative memory and CD45RA+ naive subsets were split from the CD4+ cells. The sequenced sample was naive CD4+ T cells from PBMCs. Subset specified: CD45RA+ positively selected. The receptor comes from a man aged 18 to 35 in good health. Some clones in this sample may be carry-over from other donors' samples. This chain connects TRBV18 to TRBJ2-3; D not certain. The CDR3 bases are TGTGCCAGCTCACCAGGGGTTTCAGATACGCAGTATTTT. Amino acid sequence: CASSPGVSDTQYF.